These 23 T cell receptor beta chains were sequenced from one sample in a study of T cells in Graves' hyperthyroidism and ophthalmopathy. Researchers took RNA transcripts and amplified the TCR beta CDR3 regions from them. When the TCR CDR3 underwent first-round RT-PCR, the HTBI primer set was used. TCRdb passed the multiplex PCR reads through MiXCR, listing each CDR3 protein once. In the table there are approximately 620,000 distinct CDR3 sequences, 15% to 20% of which are singletons. The specimen sequenced was blood. These receptors were taken from a middle-aged woman with Graves' ophthalmopathy.

In its sample, this clonotype was seen a few times. The V gene is TRBV20-1, the J gene TRBJ1-2; D possibly corresponds to TRBD1 (6 bases). CDR3 length: 12 amino acids. Germline CDR1 and CDR2: DFQATT and SNEGSKA (reference sequence). Trimming left V 0 bases short and J 8 bases short, with 10 bases between. The CDR3 protein is CSAREQGRGYTF. In DNA, the CDR3 is TGCAGTGCTAGAGAACAGGGAAGGGGCTACACCTTC.

This clonotype was seen once. This chain links TRBV19 with TRBJ2-5, with unresolved D. CDR3 length: 15 residues. Per the germline V gene, CDR1 is LNHDA and CDR2 is SQIVND (reference sequence). V was trimmed by 1 base and J by 5 bases, leaving 14 bases between them. CDR3 loop: CASSIAGWPEETQYF. Written as DNA, the CDR3 is TGTGCCAGTAGTATAGCGGGCTGGCCGGAGGAGACCCAGTACTTC.

This clonotype occurred many times. V gene TRBV11-2 combines with J gene TRBJ2-7, with D unresolved. Germline CDR1 SGHAT, CDR2 FQNNGV. Trimming took off 5 bases at V and 3 bases at J, with 11 bases between the two ends. This CDR3 spans 13 amino acids. The CDR3 DNA reads TGTGCCAGCAGCCCATGGACGGACTACGAGCAGTACTTC. It translates to CASSPWTDYEQYF.

This clonotype was seen many times. This chain links TRBV2 with TRBJ2-3; weak D call: TRBD2 (6 bases). The germline CDR1 and CDR2 sequences are SNHLY and FYNNEI. Between the trimmed V and J ends, which lost 11 bases and 8 bases, there was a span of 26 bases. This CDR3 is built from 15 residues. The CDR3 nucleotides are TGTGCCGGCGCCGGGACCAACCAGGAAGCGGGTACGCAGTATTTT. Residues: CAGAGTNQEAGTQYF. The full variable domain, completed using reference TRBV2 and TRBJ2-3, is EPEVTQTPSHQVTQMGQEVILRCVPISNHLYFYWYRQILGQKVEFLVSFYNNEISEKSEIFDDQFSVERPDGSNFTLKIRSTKLEDSAMYFCAGAGTNQEAGTQYFGPGTRLTVL.

This clonotype was seen a handful of times. This could be a read error, since a much larger clone is one nucleotide away. The chain couples TRBV5-6 to TRBJ1-2; 7 nucleotides line up with TRBD1. The CDR3 extends over 13 amino acids. CDR1 is SGHDT and CDR2 is YYEEEE in the germline V gene. The CDR3, as DNA: TGTGCCGGCAGCTTTCGGACAGGCTATGGCTACACCTTC. Encoded protein: CAGSFRTGYGYTF. Based on the CDR3 plus reference TRBV5-6 and TRBJ1-2, the full variable domain is DAGVTQSPTHLIKTRGQQVTLRCSPKSGHDTVSWYQQALGQGPQFIFQYYEEEERQRGNFPDRFSGHQFPNYSSELNVNALLLGDSALYLCAGSFRTGYGYTFGSGTRLTVV.

This clonotype was detected ten times or more. V usage is TRBV29-1 and J usage is TRBJ2-7, with TRBD1 matching over 9 bases. V was pared by 1 base and J by 6 bases, with 7 bases of the junction left unmatched. CDR3 size: 14 residues. Germline V lookup: CDR1 SQVTM, CDR2 ANQGSEA. CDR3 nucleotides: TGCAGCGTTGAAGCCGGGACAGGGCCCTTCGAGCAGTACTTC. Translation gives CSVEAGTGPFEQYF.

Only a few counts were recorded for this clonotype. The chain is built from TRBV20-1 and TRBJ1-1, with TRBD1 as a possible D gene (6 bases). The V end lost 6 bases, the J end lost 10 bases, and 15 bases lay between the germline ends. Per the germline V gene, CDR1 is DFQATT and CDR2 is SNEGSKA (reference sequence). This CDR3 spans 11 amino acids. The CDR3 coding sequence is TGCAGTGCGGCGGTGGGGGGCAGAGCTTTCTTT. Translating it yields CSAAVGGRAFF.

A remark on this clonotype: A much larger clone differs by one base, so this may be a read error. The chain employs TRBV30 and TRBJ2-7; D is uncertain. This CDR3 is built from 11 residues. The V gene's germline CDR1 is GTSNPN and CDR2 SVGIG (reference sequence). CDR3 sequence reads: CTWSVLYEQYF. DNA for the CDR3: TGTACCTGGAGTGTATTATACGAGCAGTACTTC. Full variable domain (missing parts from reference TRBV30 and TRBJ2-7): SQTIHQWPATLVQPVGSPLSLECTVEGTSNPNLYWYRQAAGRGLQLLFYSVGIGQISSEVPQNLSASRPQDRQFILSSKKLLLSDSGFYLCTWSVLYEQYFGPGTRLTVT.

The sample holds many counts of this clonotype. The chain is built from TRBV3-1 and TRBJ2-7, with D possibly TRBD2 on 7 matching bases. This CDR3 is built from 13 residues. Looked up from germline, CDR1 is LGHDT and CDR2 is YNNKEL (reference sequence). The V and J ends lost 2 bases and 6 bases respectively, with 11 bases between them. The CDR3 loop is CASSQRGAAEQYF. The CDR3 DNA follows: TGTGCCAGCAGCCAACGGGGGGCGGCCGAGCAGTACTTC.

This clonotype was counted many times. This rearrangement joins TRBV6-1 to TRBJ2-1; 11 bases fit TRBD2. The J segment lost 8 bases and the V segment lost 6 bases, leaving 12 bases of the junction unmatched. CDR3 size: 16 residues. CDR1 MNHNS and CDR2 SASEGT come from the germline V gene. The CDR3 loop is CASSPTTSGRGDEQFF. CDR3 sequence (DNA): TGTGCCAGCAGCCCCACAACTAGCGGGAGAGGGGATGAGCAGTTCTTC.

This clonotype was seen repeatedly, ten times or more. This chain connects TRBV30 to TRBJ1-1; possible D gene TRBD1, 6 bases. V was trimmed by 5 bases and J by 0 bases, leaving 10 bases between them. This CDR3 contains 13 residues. Germline CDR1 reads GTSNPN; CDR2 reads SVGIG (reference sequence). CDR3 sequence reads: CAWGGQLNTEAFF. The CDR3 coding sequence is TGTGCCTGGGGTGGACAGTTGAACACTGAAGCTTTCTTT.

This clonotype has ten or more counts. This chain links TRBV11-2 with TRBJ2-5, with 8 bases that match TRBD2. With V trimmed by 6 bases and J by 1 base, 7 bases remained unmatched. The CDR3 runs 15 residues. From germline, CDR1 is SGHAT and CDR2 FQNNGV. The CDR3 loop reads CASRRLAGSQETQYF. The CDR3 nucleotides read TGTGCCAGCAGGAGGTTAGCGGGATCCCAAGAGACCCAGTACTTC.

The chain links TRBV4-1 to TRBJ2-7; D unclear. Germline V gene sequence: CDR1 MGHRA, CDR2 YSYEKL. Between the trimmed V and J ends, which lost 1 base and 2 bases, there was a span of 15 bases. This CDR3 contains 16 residues. Here the CDR3 DNA reads TGCGCCAGCAGCCAAGTCAGGACGAAAGAGACCTACGAGCAGTACTTC. Its translation: CASSQVRTKETYEQYF.

The chain carries TRBV11-2 and TRBJ2-7, with unresolved D. Germline V gene lookup returns CDR1 SGHAT and CDR2 FQNNGV. The CDR3 length is 13 residues. The germline V and J ends were trimmed by 5 bases and 5 bases, with 13 bases remaining between them. The CDR3 DNA reads TGTGCCAGCAGCCAGTATCCCAGCGACGAGCAGTACTTC. Translation gives CASSQYPSDEQYF.

The chain links TRBV7-9 to TRBJ2-3, with 8 positions matching TRBD2. Germline V lookup: CDR1 SEHNR, CDR2 FQNEAQ (reference sequence). The CDR3 spans 15 residues. The trim removed 4 bases at V and 2 bases at J, leaving 5 bases unmatched. CDR3 DNA sequence: TGTGCCAGCAGCTCCGGACTAGCATACACAGATACGCAGTATTTT. Translation gives CASSSGLAYTDTQYF.

The rearrangement links TRBV7-8 to TRBJ1-3; perhaps TRBD1 as D (6 bases). The germline CDR1 and CDR2 sequences are SGHVS and FQNEAQ. The CDR3 sequence is 15 residues long. Deletions cut 3 bases from V and 0 bases from J, with 9 bases between. CDR3 sequence: CASSFDRSSGNTIYF. In DNA form, the CDR3 reads TGTGCCAGCAGCTTTGACAGGAGCTCTGGAAACACCATATATTTT. Supplemented by reference TRBV7-8 and TRBJ1-3, the full variable domain reads GAGVSQSPRYKVAKRGQDVALRCDPISGHVSLFWYQQALGQGPEFLTYFQNEAQLDKSGLPSDRFFAERPEGSVSTLKIQRTQQEDSAVYLCASSFDRSSGNTIYFGEGSWLTVV.

Note on this clonotype: This may be a read error, as it is one base from a much larger clone. The chain recombines TRBV3-1 with TRBJ2-1, with D possibly matching TRBD2 (5 bases). CDR1 and CDR2 (germline): LGHDT, YNNKEL (reference sequence). This CDR3 region has 14 residues. The V gene lost 5 bases and the J gene lost 10 bases, with 18 bases spanning the gap. The CDR3 sequence: CASSSHPLGGEQFF. CDR3 nucleotide sequence: TGTGCCAGCAGCTCCCATCCCCTAGGCGGGGAGCAGTTCTTC.

In this sample, this clonotype turned up many times. The J gene is TRBJ2-3, the V gene TRBV5-1, with D possibly called TRBD1 or TRBD2 (5 bases each). V was clipped by 2 bases and J by 1 base, with 11 bases between them. From germline, CDR1 is SGHRS and CDR2 YFSETQ. CDR3 length: 15 amino acids. The CDR3 region has the DNA TGCGCCAGCAGCTTTGGGGGAGCGGGCACAGATACGCAGTATTTT. This sequence encodes CASSFGGAGTDTQYF.

The chain carries TRBV10-2 and TRBJ1-2, with D possibly TRBD1 on 5 matching bases. The CDR3 runs to 14 residues. V shed 4 bases and J shed 8 bases, with 17 bases lying between them. Germline loops: CDR1 WSHSY, CDR2 SAAADI. Here the CDR3 reads CASSALLDRTGYTF. Written as DNA, the CDR3 is TGCGCCAGCAGTGCCCTCCTCGACAGAACCGGCTACACCTTC.

V is TRBV6-2 or TRBV6-3 and J is TRBJ2-5, with D unresolved. The germline V gene encodes CDR1 MNHEY and CDR2 SVGEGT. V shed 0 bases and J shed 5 bases, with 10 bases lying between them. CDR3 length: 14 amino acids. CDR3 protein: CASSYSRVSETQYF. CDR3 DNA sequence: TGTGCCAGCAGTTACTCTAGGGTTTCGGAGACCCAGTACTTC.

At least ten counts were recorded for this clonotype. The chain uses TRBV28 and TRBJ1-4; D gene ambiguous. Trimming pared 6 bases from V and 3 bases from J, leaving 11 bases between. Germline loops: CDR1 MDHEN, CDR2 SYDVKM. This CDR3 has 14 residues. The CDR3 region is CASRSTPANEKLFF. DNA of the CDR3: TGTGCCAGCAGATCGACTCCGGCTAATGAAAAACTGTTTTTT.

This clonotype showed up many times. The chain uses TRBV30 and TRBJ2-3; D remains unclear. Germline CDR1 is GTSNPN and CDR2 is SVGIG (reference sequence). V lost 2 bases and J lost 6, with 3 bases in between. This CDR3 has 10 amino acids. DNA for the CDR3: TGTGCCTGGAGTCGTGATACGCAGTATTTT. This codes for CAWSRDTQYF.

The rearrangement links TRBV4-2 to TRBJ1-2, with 10 bases identical to TRBD1. Germline V CDR1 and CDR2: LGHNA, YNFKEQ. The CDR3 is made up of 16 amino acids. V dropped 0 bases and J dropped 4; count of bases not matched to a gene: 5. The CDR3 loop is CASSQDGWTGGYGYTF. The CDR3 bases are TGTGCCAGCAGCCAAGACGGCTGGACAGGGGGCTATGGCTACACCTTC.